This T cell receptor beta chain was captured by sequencing in a study of neoadjuvant anti-PD-1 for oral cavity cancer. Study background: Around day 43, patients without progression received a fourth nivolumab dose before surgery.

General study results and limits: Only a few patients per response group were TCR-analyzed; validation needed. Greater tumor shrinkage accompanied bigger post-treatment sizes of preexisting clones.

The junction had 3 bases not matched to a gene; V was cut back by 1 base and J by 3 bases. The CDR3 length is 15 residues. From germline, CDR1 is SGHNT and CDR2 YENEEA. On this clone itself: Its antigen remains unknown.

Tumor libraries mostly used around 4.8 ug genomic DNA, two replicates each. Measured with immunoSEQ multiplex PCR; TCRdb has only the in-frame clones, and not every one. This sample has approximately 8,000 clones, with about 53% found just once. The chain employs TRBV11-3 and TRBJ2-1, with TRBD1 matching over 7 bases. The material was tumor tissue, obtained before nivolumab (anti-PD-1) treatment. The sequence came from a person between 35 and 79 years old with oral cavity squamous cell carcinoma. The CDR3 sequence: CASSLGQGSYNEQFF. The CDR3 nucleotides are TGTGCCAGCAGCTTAGGACAGGGAAGCTACAATGAGCAGTTCTTC.